The entry that follows covers one TCR beta chain sequence. Its antigen is not known. Only in-frame clones appear in the TCRdb table, and some are missing; sequencing was by immunoSEQ multiplex PCR. Of about 1,900 clones in the sample, less than 85% were seen once. Recipients were bled about 28 days pretransplant and at posttransplant days 30, 100, 180. The CDR3 consists of 12 residues. The V end was cut by 6 bases, the J end by 4 bases, with 10 bases between. The V gene's germline CDR1 is ENHRY and CDR2 SYGVKD. The data derive from a study of T cell clonotyping in hematopoietic cell transplantation. Regarding the study as a whole: Few recipient clonotypes overlapped donors; over 95% were de novo at given depth. Higher Inverse Simpson Index values in graft donor and pretransplant recipient predicted broader posttransplant TCR diversity.

The rearrangement joins TRBV10-3 to TRBJ2-7; D possibly corresponds to TRBD1 (6 bases). This sample comprised peripheral blood mononuclear cells, obtained 30 days after allogeneic stem cell transplant. The receptor was derived from a male patient in his fifties who had an allogeneic stem cell transplant from an unrelated donor, so the T cells may come from the graft donor. Some clones in this sample may be carry-over from other donors' samples. Here the CDR3 DNA reads TGTGCCATCAGAACAGGGCGGTACGAGCAGTACTTC. Translated: CAIRTGRYEQYF.